This passage covers 31 T cell receptor beta chains from one sample sequenced in a study of Graves' ophthalmopathy and Graves' hyperthyroidism. Scientists amplified the TCR beta CDR3 regions from RNA transcripts. Second-round multiplex PCR came after first-round RT-PCR with HTBI primers. Each CDR3 protein is one row after TCRdb ran MiXCR on the multiplex PCR reads. This table has around 1,000,000 distinct CDR3 sequences, less than 45% appearing once. Material for sequencing was peripheral blood or thyroid tissue (not recorded which). The receptors originated from an adult man with Graves' hyperthyroidism.

This clonotype was observed a handful of times. This rearrangement joins TRBV5-1 to TRBJ2-5; possibly TRBD1 for D (5 bases). Germline CDR1 and CDR2: SGHRS and YFSETQ. This CDR3 has 13 residues. Trimming took off 4 bases at V and 1 base at J, with 8 bases between the two ends. CDR3 residues: CASSRTFQETQYF. DNA for the CDR3: TGCGCCAGCAGCAGGACATTCCAAGAGACCCAGTACTTC.

The chain employs TRBV7-2 and TRBJ1-5, with D unresolved. Trimming pared 4 bases from V and 5 bases from J, leaving 12 bases between. Germline loops: CDR1 SGHTA, CDR2 FQGNSA. The CDR3 is 14 residues long. The CDR3 sequence: CASSSQDGDQPQHF. The DNA for the CDR3 is TGTGCCAGCAGCTCCCAGGACGGGGATCAGCCCCAGCATTTT.

This clonotype was seen a single time. This chain links TRBV29-1 with TRBJ2-5; 12 bases are shared with TRBD2. The CDR3 spans 14 residues. The germline V gene encodes CDR1 SQVTM and CDR2 ANQGSEA. Written as DNA, the CDR3 is TGCAGTCGCCGGACTAGCGGGAACCAAGAGACCCAGTACTTC. This encodes CSRRTSGNQETQYF.

In its sample, this clonotype was seen many times. This chain links TRBV7-8 with TRBJ1-6; D perhaps matches TRBD1 (5 bases). The CDR3 loop spans 15 amino acids. V was clipped by 3 bases and J by 7 bases, with 13 bases between them. The germline CDR1 and CDR2 sequences are SGHVS and FQNEAQ. The CDR3 DNA reads as TGTGCCAGCAGCTTGCACCGGGACGGGAATTCACCCCTCCACTTT. This translates into CASSLHRDGNSPLHF. The variable domain in full, with the rest retrieved from reference TRBV7-8 and TRBJ1-6, is GAGVSQSPRYKVAKRGQDVALRCDPISGHVSLFWYQQALGQGPEFLTYFQNEAQLDKSGLPSDRFFAERPEGSVSTLKIQRTQQEDSAVYLCASSLHRDGNSPLHFGNGTRLTVT.

The chain uses TRBV14 and TRBJ1-2; unclear D gene. The CDR3 extends over 12 amino acids. The ends were cut back, 2 bases at V and 8 bases at J, with 9 bases in the middle. The V gene's germline CDR1 is SGHDN and CDR2 FVKESK. The CDR3 sequence is CASSQPTSGYTF. As DNA, the CDR3 is TGTGCCAGCAGCCAACCGACTAGCGGCTACACCTTC.

The sample holds many counts of this clonotype. This chain uses TRBV7-2 with TRBJ1-1, with D tentatively TRBD1 (6 bases). V was cut by 2 bases and J by 4 bases, with 14 bases left in between. The CDR3 length is 15 residues. Germline V gene lookup returns CDR1 SGHTA and CDR2 FQGNSA. This CDR3 reads CASSLQGFPTTEAFF. DNA for the CDR3: TGTGCCAGCAGCTTACAGGGGTTTCCGACCACTGAAGCTTTCTTT.

This clonotype was recorded at least ten times. The CDR3 region is CSAKLAGGPSQYF. The CDR3 region has the DNA TGCAGCGCTAAACTAGCGGGAGGGCCTTCTCAGTACTTC. The V and J genes are TRBV29-1 and TRBJ2-5, with TRBD2 matching 13 bases. The CDR3 runs 13 residues. The V gene end was trimmed by 7 bases and the J gene end by 11 bases; junction bases not matched to a gene: 10. Germline loops: CDR1 SQVTM, CDR2 ANQGSEA.

This clonotype was picked up many times. The genes are TRBV29-1 and TRBJ1-2; no clear D. CDR3 length: 16 residues. The germline V gene encodes CDR1 SQVTM and CDR2 ANQGSEA. The ends were cut back, 0 bases at V and 4 bases at J, with 18 bases in the middle. The CDR3 bases are TGCAGCGTTGAAGATTCGGCAGGTCCGATGGGCTATGGCTACACCTTC. Its protein is CSVEDSAGPMGYGYTF.

A remark on this clonotype: A much larger clone differs from this one at a single base, so this may be a read error. V is TRBV5-1 and J is TRBJ2-5; D perhaps matches TRBD2 (7 bases). The V gene's germline CDR1 is SGHRS and CDR2 YFSETQ. V was cut by 4 bases and J by 2 bases, with 18 bases left in between. The CDR3 is 16 amino acids. The CDR3 sequence is CASSLIPRGHQETQYF. The CDR3 coding sequence is TGCGCCAGCAGCCTCATCCCGCGGGGGCATCAAGAGACCCAGTACTTC. Full variable domain (remainder filled in from reference TRBV5-1 and TRBJ2-5): KAGVTQTPRYLIKTRGQQVTLSCSPISGHRSVSWYQQTPGQGLQFLFEYFSETQRNKGNFPGRFSGRQFSNSRSEMNVSTLELGDSALYLCASSLIPRGHQETQYFGPGTRLLVL.

This clonotype was picked up many times. The CDR3 DNA reads as TGTGCCAGCAGCTTACAATTGGACCTCGGGTTCAGCAATCAGCCCCAGCATTTT. This sequence encodes CASSLQLDLGFSNQPQHF. The V gene is TRBV7-2, the J gene TRBJ1-5; no firm D call. With 2 bases removed from V and 1 base from J, the gap between germline ends came to 18 bases. This CDR3 comprises 18 residues. Germline V gene data show CDR1 as SGHTA and CDR2 as FQGNSA.

V gene TRBV6-2 or TRBV6-3 combines with J gene TRBJ1-1; tentatively, D is TRBD1 (6 bases). Germline CDR1 reads MNHEY; CDR2 reads SVGEGT. Trimming took 8 bases from V and 0 from J, leaving 13 bases between them. This CDR3 comprises 14 residues. The CDR3 region is CASGPNRVNTEAFF. DNA for the CDR3: TGTGCCAGCGGACCTAACAGGGTGAACACTGAAGCTTTCTTT.

This clonotype was observed a handful of times. This chain links TRBV15 with TRBJ2-3, with D tentatively TRBD1 or TRBD2 (6 bases each). V was shortened by 1 base and J by 11 bases, with 13 bases between the two germline ends. This CDR3 has 13 amino acids. In germline, CDR1 is LNHNV, CDR2 YYDKDF (reference sequence). CDR3 in amino acids: CATSRGSAGQQYF. Here the CDR3 DNA reads TGTGCCACCAGCAGAGGATCCGCGGGACAGCAGTATTTT.

This chain links TRBV19 with TRBJ2-5; TRBD1 matches at 10 bases. Germline V gene lookup returns CDR1 LNHDA and CDR2 SQIVND (reference sequence). V dropped 10 bases and J dropped 5; count of bases not matched to a gene: 10. The CDR3 runs 14 residues. The CDR3: CATTQTGGRETQYF. The CDR3 DNA reads TGTGCCACTACACAGACAGGGGGCAGGGAGACCCAGTACTTC.

J is TRBJ2-5 and V is TRBV30, with a tentative D call TRBD1 (5 bases). Trimming left V 2 bases short and J 3 bases short, with 10 bases between. The CDR3 has 13 amino acids. The germline CDR1 and CDR2 sequences are GTSNPN and SVGIG (reference sequence). As DNA, the CDR3 is TGTGCCTGGAGTTTCAGGGTAAAAGAGACCCAGTACTTC. This sequence encodes CAWSFRVKETQYF. Full variable domain (remainder filled in from reference TRBV30 and TRBJ2-5): SQTIHQWPATLVQPVGSPLSLECTVEGTSNPNLYWYRQAAGRGLQLLFYSVGIGQISSEVPQNLSASRPQDRQFILSSKKLLLSDSGFYLCAWSFRVKETQYFGPGTRLLVL.

This clonotype was seen repeatedly, ten times or more. The chain carries TRBV20-1 and TRBJ1-5, with D perhaps matching TRBD1 (5 bases). Trimming removed 3 bases from V and 2 bases from J, with 23 bases in between. The germline CDR1 and CDR2 sequences are DFQATT and SNEGSKA (reference sequence). The CDR3 is 18 amino acids. CDR3 coding DNA: TGCAGTGCTAGTAGTCGCCTGAGGTGGGGGAGCGGCAATCAGCCCCAGCATTTT. It specifies CSASSRLRWGSGNQPQHF.

V gene TRBV20-1 combines with J gene TRBJ2-7; 9 nucleotides line up with TRBD2. Germline V gene sequence: CDR1 DFQATT, CDR2 SNEGSKA (reference sequence). The CDR3 is 15 residues long. Trimming cost V 2 bases and J 0 bases; bases outside gene matches: 5. For the CDR3, the DNA is TGCAGTGCTAGATTAGCGGGAGTGACCTCCTACGAGCAGTACTTC. Translating gives CSARLAGVTSYEQYF.

For the CDR3, the DNA is TGCGCCAGCAGTGCCGGACTAGCGCTCTACGAGCAGTACTTC. This encodes CASSAGLALYEQYF. The chain carries TRBV10-2 and TRBJ2-7; 9 positions agree with TRBD2. Trimming took 4 bases from V and 3 from J; bases not matched to a gene: 4. CDR3 length: 14 residues. Germline V gene sequence: CDR1 WSHSY, CDR2 SAAADI.

This clonotype showed up many times. The J gene is TRBJ2-7, the V gene TRBV20-1; D not resolved. CDR1 is DFQATT and CDR2 is SNEGSKA in the germline V gene (reference sequence). The ends were cut back, 5 bases at V and 5 bases at J, with 13 bases in the middle. CDR3 length: 12 amino acids. The CDR3 sequence is CSARKGIDEQYF. Here the CDR3 DNA reads TGCAGTGCTCGGAAGGGTATCGACGAGCAGTACTTC.

This clonotype turned up a few times. This chain uses TRBV28 with TRBJ2-7; D is uncertain. Germline V gene data show CDR1 as MDHEN and CDR2 as SYDVKM. V lost 3 bases to trimming and J lost 6 bases, with 12 bases between them. The CDR3 has 13 residues. Here the CDR3 reads CASSLKGKSEQYF. Written as DNA, the CDR3 is TGTGCCAGCAGTTTGAAAGGGAAGTCCGAGCAGTACTTC.

As concerns this clonotype: This sequence may be a read error, since a much larger clone differs from it by one base. This chain uses TRBV14 with TRBJ2-5, with 10 bases that match TRBD2. The CDR3 is 15 amino acids. Germline V gene data show CDR1 as SGHDN and CDR2 as FVKESK. V gave up 5 bases and J gave up 4 bases; unmatched junction bases: 7. CDR3 loop: CASSLTLAGVETQYF. The DNA for the CDR3 is TGTGCCAGCAGCTTGACCCTAGCGGGAGTAGAGACCCAGTACTTC.

This clonotype came up many times. V gene TRBV14 combines with J gene TRBJ2-5; 9 bases align to TRBD1. The V gene's germline CDR1 is SGHDN and CDR2 FVKESK. The V and J ends lost 4 bases and 6 bases, in that order; junction bases with no gene match: 9. This CDR3 has 15 residues. In DNA, the CDR3 is TGTGCCAGCAGCCTTCCGGGGACAGGGTTGAAGACCCAGTACTTC. Translating gives CASSLPGTGLKTQYF. The variable domain in full, completed from reference TRBV14 and TRBJ2-5, reads EAGVTQFPSHSVIEKGQTVTLRCDPISGHDNLYWYRRVMGKEIKFLLHFVKESKQDESGMPNNRFLAERTGGTYSTLKVQPAELEDSGVYFCASSLPGTGLKTQYFGPGTRLLVL.

The J gene is TRBJ1-6, the V gene TRBV6-5; possible D gene TRBD1, 6 bases. The CDR3 contains 15 residues. The germline gives CDR1 MNHEY, CDR2 SVGAGI. Trimming shortened V by 2 bases and J by 9 bases, and 14 bases separated the two germline ends. The DNA of the CDR3 is TGTGCCAGCAGTTACAAGACCGGGGGCGCTTCACCCCTCCACTTT. Translating gives CASSYKTGGASPLHF.

V and J are TRBV29-1 and TRBJ1-2; D is perhaps TRBD1 (5 bases). Trimming stripped 3 bases from V and 8 bases from J, with 13 bases between. The CDR3 has 12 amino acids. Germline CDR1 is SQVTM and CDR2 is ANQGSEA. CDR3 nucleotides: TGCAGCGTTGAGCCGGGACTAGGCGGCTACACCTTC. As protein: CSVEPGLGGYTF.

This CDR3 is CASSPRAPWDEQYF. The CDR3 bases are TGTGCCAGCAGCCCTCGGGCCCCCTGGGACGAGCAGTACTTC. The genes are TRBV14 and TRBJ2-7; D gene ambiguous. Germline V gene data show CDR1 as SGHDN and CDR2 as FVKESK. V was shortened by 4 bases and J by 5 bases, with 15 bases between the two germline ends. There are 14 residues in the CDR3.

The V call is TRBV9, the J call TRBJ1-5; D is perhaps TRBD1 (5 bases). CDR1 SGDLS and CDR2 YYNGEE come from the germline V gene. CDR3 length equals 15 residues. Trimming stripped 3 bases from V and 3 bases from J, with 13 bases between. For the CDR3, the DNA is TGTGCCAGCAGCGCCGACGGGACGCACAATCAGCCCCAGCATTTT. It encodes CASSADGTHNQPQHF.

This clonotype was counted at least ten times. At one end, the junction sequence differs from germline, possibly due to a read error. The chain combines TRBV20-1 with TRBJ2-7; D possibly matches TRBD1 or TRBD2 (5 bases each). Germline lookup yields CDR1 DFQATT and CDR2 SNEGSKA (reference sequence). The CDR3 has 13 amino acids. CDR3 loop: CSARGVLEYEQYF. DNA for the CDR3: TGCAGTGCCAGAGGGGTTCTCGAGTACGAGCAGTACTTC.

This clonotype was picked up many times. This chain links TRBV2 with TRBJ1-4; D unclear. V lost 5 bases, J lost 8 bases, and 12 bases lay in between. The CDR3 has 13 amino acids. From germline, CDR1 is SNHLY and CDR2 FYNNEI. The CDR3 coding sequence is TGTGCCAGCAGTAGAGGTTTCGGCGAAAAACTGTTTTTT. Residues: CASSRGFGEKLFF.

This clonotype has a count of ten or more. The V call is TRBV14, the J call TRBJ1-1; TRBD1 is a possible D gene (6 bases). CDR1 SGHDN and CDR2 FVKESK come from the germline V gene. This CDR3 has 16 residues. V lost 0 bases and J lost 3, with 14 bases in between. CDR3 loop: CASSQDRGLVYTEAFF. CDR3 nucleotides: TGTGCCAGCAGCCAAGATCGGGGGCTGGTATACACTGAAGCTTTCTTT. Full variable domain (rest looked up from reference TRBV14 and TRBJ1-1): EAGVTQFPSHSVIEKGQTVTLRCDPISGHDNLYWYRRVMGKEIKFLLHFVKESKQDESGMPNNRFLAERTGGTYSTLKVQPAELEDSGVYFCASSQDRGLVYTEAFFGQGTRLTVV.

This clonotype appeared many times. This chain connects TRBV4-3 to TRBJ1-6, with unresolved D. V lost 1 base and J 7 bases, leaving 5 bases between the germline ends. There are 13 residues in the CDR3. The germline CDR1 and CDR2 sequences are LGHNA and YSLEER. CDR3 loop: CASSQAQNSPLHF. In nucleotides, the CDR3 is TGCGCCAGCAGCCAAGCTCAGAATTCACCCCTCCACTTT.

J is TRBJ1-3 and V is TRBV3-1; D not resolved. The CDR3 has 16 residues. The ends were cut back, 1 base at V and 0 bases at J, with 10 bases in the middle. The germline CDR1 and CDR2 sequences are LGHDT and YNNKEL (reference sequence). The CDR3 reads CASSQVITDSGNTIYF. The CDR3 DNA reads TGTGCCAGCAGCCAAGTTATCACAGACTCTGGAAACACCATATATTTT.

For this clonotype: One end of the junction is discordant with germline, which a read error may explain. The chain is built from TRBV9 and TRBJ2-7; possible D gene TRBD2, 5 bases. The CDR3 length is 13 residues. Germline V lookup: CDR1 SGDLS, CDR2 YYNGEE. CDR3 sequence reads: CASSVETDYGQYF. The CDR3 nucleotides are TGTGCCAGCAGCGTAGAAACAGACTACGGGCAGTACTTC. The entire variable domain, with the rest obtained from reference TRBV9 and TRBJ2-7, is as follows: DSGVTQTPKHLITATGQRVTLRCSPRSGDLSVYWYQQSLDQGLQFLIQYYNGEERAKGNILERFSAQQFPDLHSELNLSSLELGDSALYFCASSVETDYGQYFGPGTRLTVT.